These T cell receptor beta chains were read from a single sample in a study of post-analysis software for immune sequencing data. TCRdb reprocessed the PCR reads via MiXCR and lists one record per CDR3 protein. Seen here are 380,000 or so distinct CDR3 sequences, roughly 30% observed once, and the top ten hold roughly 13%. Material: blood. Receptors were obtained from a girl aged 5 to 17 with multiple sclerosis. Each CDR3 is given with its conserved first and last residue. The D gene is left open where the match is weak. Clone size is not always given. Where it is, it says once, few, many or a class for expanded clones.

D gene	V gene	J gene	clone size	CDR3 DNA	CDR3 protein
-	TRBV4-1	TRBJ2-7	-	TGCGCCAGCAGCCACCCGGGCCCAGGCCACTACGAGCAGTACTTC	CASSHPGPGHYEQYF
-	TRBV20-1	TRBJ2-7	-	TGCAGTGCCTCGGACAGTTCCTACGAGCAGTACTTC	CSASDSSYEQYF
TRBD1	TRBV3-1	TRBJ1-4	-	TGTGCCAGCAGCTACCGACAGGGAGGAGAAAAACTGTTTTTT	CASSYRQGGEKLFF
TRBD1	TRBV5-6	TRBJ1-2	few	TGTGCCAGCAGCCCGGGGGGACAGAACAACTATGGCTACACCTTC	CASSPGGQNNYGYTF
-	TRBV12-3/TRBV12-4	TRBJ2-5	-	TGTGCCAGCAGTTTTGGGGTAACCGAGACCCAGTACTTC	CASSFGVTETQYF
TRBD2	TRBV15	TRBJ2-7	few	TGTGCCGCGGGGACTAGCGGGGTTTACGAGCAGTACTTC	CAAGTSGVYEQYF
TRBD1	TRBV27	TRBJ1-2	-	TGTGCCAGCAGTTTGCAAGGGGAGGGGGCCTATGGCTACACCTTC	CASSLQGEGAYGYTF
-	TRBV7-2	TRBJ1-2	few	TGTGCCAGCATCCCGGTCAGGAGTAACTATGGCTACACCTTC	CASIPVRSNYGYTF
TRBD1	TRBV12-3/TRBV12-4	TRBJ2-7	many	TGTGCCAGCAGTTTAGGGGGAGGGACAGGGGCCTACGAGCAGTACTTC	CASSLGGGTGAYEQYF
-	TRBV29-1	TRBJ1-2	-	TGCAGTGGCGGGCACAGGGAGGACTATGGCTACACCTTC	CSGGHREDYGYTF
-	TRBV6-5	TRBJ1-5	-	TGTGCCAGCAACCCTAGGGTTACCAATCAGCCCCAGCATTTT	CASNPRVTNQPQHF
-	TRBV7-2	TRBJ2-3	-	TGTGCCAGCAGCTTAGATGGCGGGACGAGCACAGATACGCAGTATTTT	CASSLDGGTSTDTQYF
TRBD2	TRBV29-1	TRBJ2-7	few	TGCAGCGTTGCTAAGCGGGGGGTGACGTACGAGCAGTACTTC	CSVAKRGVTYEQYF
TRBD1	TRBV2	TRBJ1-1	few	TGTGCCAGCAGTGAAGCGCAGGGGACAGGGGATGAAGCTTTCTTT	CASSEAQGTGDEAFF
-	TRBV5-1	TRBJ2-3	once	TGCGCCAGCAGCTTGGATCCAGGGGCTGGGACAGATACGCAGTATTTT	CASSLDPGAGTDTQYF
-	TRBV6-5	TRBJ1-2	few	TGTGCCAGCAGTTACTCGGCAGCCCGGAGCTACACCTTC	CASSYSAARSYTF
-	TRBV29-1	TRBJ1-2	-	TGCGGCGTTGGGCCCTCGGGGGGCTACACCTTC	CGVGPSGGYTF
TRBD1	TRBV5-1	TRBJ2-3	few	TGCGCCAGCAGCCCGGGACAGAGGCGCACAGATACGCAGTATTTT	CASSPGQRRTDTQYF
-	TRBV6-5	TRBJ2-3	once	TGTGCCAGCAGTCCCCGAGGGGGGGTGGCAGATACGCAGTATTTT	CASSPRGGVADTQYF
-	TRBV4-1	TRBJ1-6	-	TGCGCCAGCAGCCAAACCGGGGGGTACTCCTATAATTCACCCCTCGACTTT	CASSQTGGYSYNSPLDF
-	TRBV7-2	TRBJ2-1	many	TGTGCCAGCAGCTTAGCCCCGGCGGATGAGCAGTTCTTC	CASSLAPADEQFF
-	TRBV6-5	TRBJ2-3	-	TGTGCCGCAACTCGGGTCGCAGGGTGGACGACAGATACGCAGTATTTT	CAATRVAGWTTDTQYF